One and the same sample provided the 17 T cell receptor beta chains below, sequenced in a study of technical replicates of blood from a handful of donors. Sequencing was performed with immunoSEQ multiplex PCR; in TCRdb, only in-frame clones are kept and a portion is missing. In the table there are about 13,000 clones, 70% to 90% of which are singletons. The specimen sequenced was PBMCs. The receptor source for this set is a human donor in good health.

The CDR3 DNA is TGTGCCAGTAGTAACGGACAGGGGATGTACGAGCAGTACTTC. The encoded protein is CASSNGQGMYEQYF. The rearrangement joins TRBV19 to TRBJ2-7, with 9 nucleotides matching TRBD1. Per the germline V gene, CDR1 is LNHDA and CDR2 is SQIVND (reference sequence). V shed 4 bases, J shed 4 bases, and the junction held 5 bases outside the gene matches. There are 14 residues in the CDR3.

The chain recombines TRBV7-9 with TRBJ2-1; tentative D call: TRBD1 (6 bases). The germline V gene has CDR1 SEHNR and CDR2 FQNEAQ (reference sequence). The V and J ends lost 3 bases and 5 bases respectively, with 17 bases between them. The CDR3 length is 16 residues. For the CDR3, the DNA is TGTGCCAGCAGCTTGAACAATCTCGGGACAAACAATGAGCAGTTCTTC. Amino acid sequence: CASSLNNLGTNNEQFF.

Only a few counts were recorded for this clone. The chain's CDR3 is CASSSMILIGTEAFF. Here the CDR3 DNA reads TGTGCCAGCAGCTCAATGATATTGATCGGCACTGAAGCTTTCTTT. The chain combines TRBV7-2 with TRBJ1-1, with unresolved D. With 4 bases removed from V and 4 bases from J, the gap between germline ends came to 16 bases. This CDR3 has 15 residues. Germline V gives CDR1 SGHTA, CDR2 FQGNSA.

V gene TRBV9 combines with J gene TRBJ2-1; D gene uncertain. The V end lost 0 bases, the J end lost 0 bases, and 16 bases lay between the germline ends. Germline V CDR1 and CDR2: SGDLS, YYNGEE. The CDR3 has 18 amino acids. DNA of the CDR3: TGTGCCAGCAGCGTAGAAGGTATTAGCTGGAGCTCCTACAATGAGCAGTTCTTC. Translated, it gives CASSVEGISWSSYNEQFF. The full variable domain, in which reference TRBV9 and TRBJ2-1 provide the parts outside the CDR3, is DSGVTQTPKHLITATGQRVTLRCSPRSGDLSVYWYQQSLDQGLQFLIQYYNGEERAKGNILERFSAQQFPDLHSELNLSSLELGDSALYFCASSVEGISWSSYNEQFFGPGTRLTVL.

The chain has TRBV12-5 and TRBJ1-2; tentative D call: TRBD1 (6 bases). Germline V lookup: CDR1 LGHNT, CDR2 FRNRAP. The CDR3 has 12 amino acids. Deletions cut 11 bases from V and 4 bases from J, with 14 bases between. The CDR3 sequence is CARTGTFYGYTF. CDR3 nucleotides: TGTGCTCGCACCGGGACATTCTATGGCTACACCTTC.

J is TRBJ1-4 and V is TRBV10-2; 7 bases match TRBD1. V shed 8 bases, J shed 6 bases, and the junction held 3 bases outside the gene matches. Germline CDR1 reads WSHSY; CDR2 reads SAAADI. CDR3 size: 12 residues. This CDR3 reads CASRQGDEKLFF. As DNA, the CDR3 is TGCGCCAGCCGACAGGGTGATGAAAAACTGTTTTTT.

The chain joins TRBV7-9 to TRBJ1-1; TRBD1 agrees at 7 bases. J was trimmed by 0 bases and V by 6 bases; bases with no gene match: 7. Germline V gene lookup returns CDR1 SEHNR and CDR2 FQNEAQ (reference sequence). The CDR3 totals 15 residues. CDR3 protein: CASRPTGALNTEAFF. The CDR3 nucleotides are TGTGCCAGCAGGCCTACAGGGGCCCTGAACACTGAAGCTTTCTTT.

The chain is built from TRBV25-1 and TRBJ2-7; possible D gene TRBD1, 5 bases. The CDR3 contains 14 residues. Trimming removed 4 bases from V and 0 bases from J, with 10 bases in between. Germline values: CDR1 MGHDK, CDR2 SYGVNS. For the CDR3, the DNA is TGTGCCAGCAGTGTGGGGCCCAGCTCCTACGAGCAGTACTTC. Translation gives CASSVGPSSYEQYF.

The chain carries TRBV28 and TRBJ1-2; D is undetermined. This CDR3 comprises 15 residues. V was pared by 5 bases and J by 0 bases, with 13 bases between. Germline-derived CDR1 and CDR2 are MDHEN and SYDVKM. CDR3 loop: CASSLIGVTNYGYTF. The CDR3 DNA sequence: TGTGCCAGCAGTCTTATCGGGGTGACTAACTATGGCTACACCTTC.

The chain uses TRBV20-1 and TRBJ2-7; the D gene is possibly TRBD2 (5 bases). This CDR3 comprises 11 residues. From germline, CDR1 is DFQATT and CDR2 SNEGSKA (reference sequence). V was clipped by 5 bases and J by 7 bases, with 12 bases between them. The CDR3 bases are TGCAGTGCTCTAGGTGGGAGTGAGCAGTACTTC. The encoded protein is CSALGGSEQYF.

The sample holds one count of this clone. The V and J genes are TRBV5-6 and TRBJ1-3, with D maybe TRBD1 (6 bases). V lost 4 bases and J 2 bases, leaving 13 bases between the germline ends. Germline V gives CDR1 SGHDT, CDR2 YYEEEE. The CDR3 has 15 amino acids. DNA for the CDR3: TGTGCCAGCAGCAGAGTCACAGGGACTGGAAACACCATATATTTT. This codes for CASSRVTGTGNTIYF.

This chain connects TRBV30 to TRBJ2-1; tentative D call: TRBD2 (6 bases). Trimming removed 2 bases from V and 3 bases from J, with 11 bases in between. CDR1 and CDR2 from the germline V gene are GTSNPN and SVGIG (reference sequence). The CDR3 has 14 residues. The CDR3 reads CAWSSSGLYNEQFF. The CDR3 DNA reads TGTGCCTGGAGTAGTAGCGGCCTCTACAATGAGCAGTTCTTC. The full variable domain, its missing parts supplied by reference TRBV30 and TRBJ2-1, is SQTIHQWPATLVQPVGSPLSLECTVEGTSNPNLYWYRQAAGRGLQLLFYSVGIGQISSEVPQNLSASRPQDRQFILSSKKLLLSDSGFYLCAWSSSGLYNEQFFGPGTRLTVL.

The chain links TRBV1 to TRBJ1-2; the table's D call, TRBD1, has no DNA check behind it. TRBV1 represents a pseudogene. The length of the CDR3 is 16 residues. The CDR3 sequence is CTSSFIKADNPYGYTF. The CDR3 nucleotides are TGCACCAGCAGCTTCATCAAGGCGGACAATCCTTATGGCTACACCTTC.

V and J are TRBV30 and TRBJ1-4, with 9 bases fitting TRBD1. The V segment lost 2 bases and the J segment 8 bases; nucleotides outside the gene matches: 15. This CDR3 has 17 amino acids. Germline CDR1 reads GTSNPN; CDR2 reads SVGIG (reference sequence). CDR3 loop: CAWSSGTGIYAGEKLFF. CDR3 nucleotide sequence: TGTGCCTGGAGTTCCGGGACAGGGATTTACGCTGGCGAAAAACTGTTTTTT.

This chain uses TRBV11-3 with TRBJ2-7; 8 bases are shared with TRBD1. The junction had 6 bases not matched to a gene; V was cut back by 4 bases and J by 1 base. Looked up from germline, CDR1 is SGHNT and CDR2 is YENEEA. The CDR3 spans 15 residues. In DNA form, the CDR3 reads TGTGCCAGCAGCTCCGGGACAGGTGCTTCCTACGAGCAGTACTTC. It yields the protein CASSSGTGASYEQYF.

The V call is TRBV7-9, the J call TRBJ1-4; weak D call: TRBD1 (6 bases). Germline CDR1 and CDR2: SEHNR and FQNEAQ (reference sequence). The V gene lost 5 bases and the J gene lost 2 bases, with 9 bases spanning the gap. The CDR3 has 14 residues. The CDR3 DNA is TGTGCCAGCAGCCGTGACAGGACTAATGAAAAACTGTTTTTT. Encoded protein: CASSRDRTNEKLFF.

The chain combines TRBV25-1 with TRBJ2-6, with a tentative D call TRBD1 (5 bases). The V gene's germline CDR1 is MGHDK and CDR2 SYGVNS. This CDR3 is built from 18 residues. V shed 2 bases and J shed 0 bases, with 14 bases lying between them. The CDR3 coding sequence is TGTGCCAGCAGTGAAAGGTCAGGGAAAGGCTCTGGGGCCAACGTCCTGACTTTC. Its translation: CASSERSGKGSGANVLTF.